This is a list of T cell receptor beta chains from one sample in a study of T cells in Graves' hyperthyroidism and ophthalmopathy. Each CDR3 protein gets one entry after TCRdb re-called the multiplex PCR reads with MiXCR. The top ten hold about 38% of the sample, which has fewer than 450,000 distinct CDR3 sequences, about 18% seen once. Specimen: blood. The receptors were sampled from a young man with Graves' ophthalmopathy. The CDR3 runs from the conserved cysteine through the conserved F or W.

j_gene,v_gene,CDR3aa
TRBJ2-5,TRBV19,CASSLTRDRGSETQYF
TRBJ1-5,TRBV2,CASSAGVQPQHF
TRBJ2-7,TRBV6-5,CASRNYEQYF
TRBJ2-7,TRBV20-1,CSASGEGANYEQYF
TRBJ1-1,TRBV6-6,CASSSSVGTEAFF
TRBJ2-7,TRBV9,CASSVGGDGYEQYF
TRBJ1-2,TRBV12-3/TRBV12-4,CASSGTGQTGLYGYTF
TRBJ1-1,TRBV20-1,CSARRGQGSGTEAFF
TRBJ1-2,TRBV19,CASTLTLTENYGYTF
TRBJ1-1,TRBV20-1,CSASGGPDEAFF
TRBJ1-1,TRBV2,CARRDTMNTEAFF
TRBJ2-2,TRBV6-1,CASGLAGGPLGELFF
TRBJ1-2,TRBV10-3,CATGGGGEFVGYTF
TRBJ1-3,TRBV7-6,CASSFGGGSSGNTIYF
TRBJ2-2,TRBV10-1,CASSDSSGGTGELFF
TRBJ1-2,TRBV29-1,CSVEDTDGDGYTF
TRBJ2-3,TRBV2,CASSRLAGGTDTQYF
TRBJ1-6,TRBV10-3,CAISERGSTYNSPLHF
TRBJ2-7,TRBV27,CASSLSGGHSPEEQYF
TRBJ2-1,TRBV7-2,CASSFMVADTETNEQFF
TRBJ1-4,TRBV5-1,CASSFTGATNEKLFF
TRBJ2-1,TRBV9,CASSATSKVVNEQFF
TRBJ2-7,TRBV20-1,CSARAPVNEQYF
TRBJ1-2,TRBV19,CASSTSAANYGYTF
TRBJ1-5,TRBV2,CASSQLNQPQHF
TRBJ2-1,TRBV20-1,CSARDGQGSSNEQFF
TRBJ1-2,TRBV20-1,CSARGDTGAASYGYTF
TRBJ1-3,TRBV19,CASSELSGNTIYF
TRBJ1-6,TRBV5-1,CASSFGTGSSPLHF
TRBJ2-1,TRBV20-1,CSAREGLASYNEQFF
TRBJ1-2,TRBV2,CASSLQGSGGANYGYTF
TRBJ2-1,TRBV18,CASSQTGGSYNEQFF
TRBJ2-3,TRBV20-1,CSERGRGAPDTQYF
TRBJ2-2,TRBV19,CASSMRQSNTGELFF
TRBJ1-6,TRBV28,CASSFQGVGNSPLHF
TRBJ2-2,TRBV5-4,CASSLERRTGELFF
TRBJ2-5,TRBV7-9,CASSSASGGPQETQYF
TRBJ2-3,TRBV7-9,CASSLVLHPDTQYF
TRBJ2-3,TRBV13,CASSYGTTRGTDTQYF
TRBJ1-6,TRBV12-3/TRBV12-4,CASKRTPDSPLHF
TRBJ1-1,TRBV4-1,CASTKEGRNTEAFF
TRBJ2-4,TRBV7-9,CASSVSRGVRNIQYF